This TCR beta chain was sequenced for a study of neurological immune-mediated disorders. Within the sample, this clonotype is medium-sized. With 0 bases removed from V and 4 bases from J, the gap between germline ends came to 9 bases. Per the germline V gene, CDR1 is MNHEY and CDR2 is SVGAGI. The CDR3 has 14 residues. Synthesis of cDNA used 5'RACE (with 10-nucleotide random UMIs). Every sequencing run produced over 190 million TCR-beta sequences that came from 15-18 subjects. TCRdb fed the 5' RACE reads into MiXCR, producing one record per CDR3 protein. The data contain about 16,000 distinct CDR3 sequences, roughly 21% of them singletons.

V usage is TRBV6-5 and J usage is TRBJ1-2, with D unresolved. The sample comprised PBMCs. This TCR came from a man aged 45-65 years in good health. The CDR3 nucleotides read TGTGCCAGCAGTTACTCGAGCCAGTCCTATGGCTACACCTTC. Its protein product is CASSYSSQSYGYTF.